The clone carrying this T cell receptor (beta chain) was seen repeatedly, ten times or more. The record originates from a study of T-cell reconstitution after alpha-beta-depleted transplantation in children. Unique molecular identifiers were used to barcode this TCRbeta library. TCRdb redid the calling of the PCR reads with MiXCR, one entry per CDR3 protein. The sample has some 200,000 distinct CDR3 sequences; around 9.7% are singletons. Trimming cost V 6 bases and J 6 bases; bases outside gene matches: 10. The CDR3 loop spans 14 amino acids. The clonotype comes from a human donor who donated a stem cell graft to a child with SCID. Sequenced material: PBMCs from the stem cell graft donor, taken from the stem cell graft. This chain connects TRBV12-3 or TRBV12-4 to TRBJ1-1; 7 nucleotides match TRBD1. CDR3 coding DNA: TGTGCCAGCAGCAATACCGGGACAGTCCCTGAAGCTTTCTTT. Translation: CASSNTGTVPEAFF.